The clone carrying this T cell receptor (beta chain) was seen only once. The data were obtained in a study of blood T cell repertoires in COVID-19. About the research overall: Specimens from acute and convalescent COVID-19 originated in the United States, Italy and Spain. Sample material is recorded as cDNA or gDNA derived from T cells, B-cell-depleted T cells, or PBMCs.

V lost 2 bases, J lost 4 bases, and 5 bases lay in between. CDR3 length: 12 amino acids. Per the germline V gene, CDR1 is MNHNY and CDR2 is SVGAGI (reference sequence). Original handling: Reference gene primer amplification gave nucleated cell count estimates. Using immunoSEQ multiplex PCR, the repertoire was profiled, and TCRdb retains in-frame clones only, with some absent. The V and J calls and clone size come from that table; D and trimming were worked out from the DNA. The sample carries approximately 190,000 clones, around 84% recorded once. The receptor comes from a human donor in a cohort sampled during active COVID-19. The gene calls are TRBV6-6 and TRBJ1-2; no clear D. Sequenced material: peripheral blood. The CDR3 coding sequence is TGTGCCAGCAGTTACGAGGTCTATGGCTACACCTTC. This codes for CASSYEVYGYTF.